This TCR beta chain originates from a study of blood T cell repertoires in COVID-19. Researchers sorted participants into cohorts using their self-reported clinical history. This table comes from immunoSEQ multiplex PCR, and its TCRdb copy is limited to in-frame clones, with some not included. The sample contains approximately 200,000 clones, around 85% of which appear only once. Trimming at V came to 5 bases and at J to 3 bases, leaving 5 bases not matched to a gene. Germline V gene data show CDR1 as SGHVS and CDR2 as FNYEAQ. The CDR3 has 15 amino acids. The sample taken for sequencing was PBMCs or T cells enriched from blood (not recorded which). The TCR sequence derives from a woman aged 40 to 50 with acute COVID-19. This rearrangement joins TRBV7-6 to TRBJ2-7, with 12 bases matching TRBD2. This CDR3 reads CASSRLAGAVYEQYF. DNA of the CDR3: TGTGCCAGCAGCCGACTAGCGGGGGCTGTCTACGAGCAGTACTTC.